The clone carrying this T cell receptor beta chain occurred many times. This sample's TCRbeta library carried unique molecular identifier barcodes. TCRdb re-analysed the PCR reads in MiXCR, keeping a single row per CDR3 protein. The sample lists 350,000 to 400,000 distinct CDR3 sequences; 13% were seen once. The data derive from a study of T-cell reconstitution after alpha-beta-depleted transplantation in children. The CDR3 runs 14 residues. Germline loops: CDR1 SGHAT, CDR2 FQNNGV. V was shortened by 1 base and J by 3 bases, with 10 bases between the two germline ends. The TCR originated in a human donor who donated a stem cell graft to a child with Fanconi anemia. Source: PBMCs, taken from the stem cell graft. The chain is built from TRBV11-2 and TRBJ2-7; weak D call: TRBD1 (5 bases). CDR3 DNA: TGTGCCAGCAGCTTAGCACAGGACCTCTACGAGCAGTACTTC. It codes for CASSLAQDLYEQYF.